This T cell receptor beta chain was found in a study of blood T cells in healthy people across ages. Points from the study as a whole: The recorded TCR beta diversity per million T cells decreased in a roughly linear manner with age. When set beside aged donors, long-lived donors presented more naive CD4+ cells and higher diversity. Naive T cell percentage showed a strong correlation with the diversity of TCR beta. Diversity figures based on one million T cells were deemed too low.

With regard to this clonotype: Its antigen is unknown.

The authors ran a second PCR of 7 to 11 cycles using a sample-barcoded 5' primer and a J-beta primer mix. TCRdb passed the 5' RACE reads through MiXCR, listing each CDR3 protein once. Of hundreds of thousands of distinct CDR3 sequences in the sample, more than 40% were seen once. This TCR was recovered from a man between 60 and 75 years old in good health. The sequencing input was blood.

The CDR3 loop reads CSVGGVRPPSQETQYF. The CDR3 nucleotides are TGCAGCGTTGGGGGCGTGAGACCCCCTTCTCAAGAGACCCAGTACTTC. The J gene is TRBJ2-5, the V gene TRBV29-1; possible D gene TRBD1, 5 bases. CDR3 length equals 16 residues. Trimming shortened V by 4 bases and J by 2 bases, and 20 bases separated the two germline ends. Germline lookup yields CDR1 SQVTM and CDR2 ANQGSEA. The whole variable domain, remainder taken from reference TRBV29-1 and TRBJ2-5, is SAVISQKPSRDICQRGTSLTIQCQVDSQVTMMFWYRQQPGQSLTLIATANQGSEATYESGFVIDKFPISRPNLTFSTLTVSNMSPEDSSIYLCSVGGVRPPSQETQYFGPGTRLLVL.